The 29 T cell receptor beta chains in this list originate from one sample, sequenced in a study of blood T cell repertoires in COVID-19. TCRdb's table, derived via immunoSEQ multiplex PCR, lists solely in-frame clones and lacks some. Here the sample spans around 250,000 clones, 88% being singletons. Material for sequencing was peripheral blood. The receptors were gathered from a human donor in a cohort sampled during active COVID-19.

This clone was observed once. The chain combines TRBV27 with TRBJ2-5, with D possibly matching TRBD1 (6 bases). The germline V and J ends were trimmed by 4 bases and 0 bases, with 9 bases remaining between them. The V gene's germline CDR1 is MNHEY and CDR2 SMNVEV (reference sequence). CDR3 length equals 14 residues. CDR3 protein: CASSYGTNQETQYF. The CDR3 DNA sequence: TGTGCCAGCAGTTACGGGACAAACCAAGAGACCCAGTACTTC.

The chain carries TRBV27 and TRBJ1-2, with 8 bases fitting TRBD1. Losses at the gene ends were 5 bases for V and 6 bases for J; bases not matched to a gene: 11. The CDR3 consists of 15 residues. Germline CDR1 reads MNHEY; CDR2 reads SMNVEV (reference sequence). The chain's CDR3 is CASSPYVDRVNGYTF. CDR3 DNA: TGTGCCAGCAGTCCCTACGTGGACAGGGTAAATGGCTACACCTTC.

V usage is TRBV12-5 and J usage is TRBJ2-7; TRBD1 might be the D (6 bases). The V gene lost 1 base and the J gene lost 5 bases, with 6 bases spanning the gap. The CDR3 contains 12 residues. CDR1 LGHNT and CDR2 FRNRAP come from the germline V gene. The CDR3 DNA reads TGTGCTAGTGGTTTGGGGACAGACGAGCAGTACTTC. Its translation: CASGLGTDEQYF.

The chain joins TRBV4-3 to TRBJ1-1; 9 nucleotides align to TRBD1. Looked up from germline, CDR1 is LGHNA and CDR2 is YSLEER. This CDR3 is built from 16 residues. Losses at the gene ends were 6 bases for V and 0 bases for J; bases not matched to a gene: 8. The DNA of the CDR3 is TGCGCCAGCAGGCCCGGGACAGGGACCGTGAACACTGAAGCTTTCTTT. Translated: CASRPGTGTVNTEAFF.

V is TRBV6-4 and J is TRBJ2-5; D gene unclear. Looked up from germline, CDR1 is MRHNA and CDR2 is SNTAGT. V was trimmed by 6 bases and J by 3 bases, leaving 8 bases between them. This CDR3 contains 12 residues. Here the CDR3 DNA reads TGTGCCAGCAGCACATCCAAAGAGACCCAGTACTTC. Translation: CASSTSKETQYF.

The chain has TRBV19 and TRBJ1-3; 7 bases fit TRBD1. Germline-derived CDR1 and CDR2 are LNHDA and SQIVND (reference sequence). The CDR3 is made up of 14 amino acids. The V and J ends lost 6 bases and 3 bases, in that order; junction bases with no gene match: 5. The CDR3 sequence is CASRPDRVGNTIYF. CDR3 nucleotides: TGTGCCAGTAGGCCTGACAGGGTTGGAAACACCATATATTTT. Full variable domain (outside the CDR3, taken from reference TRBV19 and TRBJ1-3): DGGITQSPKYLFRKEGQNVTLSCEQNLNHDAMYWYRQDPGQGLRLIYYSQIVNDFQKGDIAEGYSVSREKKESFPLTVTSAQKNPTAFYLCASRPDRVGNTIYFGEGSWLTVV.

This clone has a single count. In DNA form, the CDR3 reads TGTGCCAGCAGCCAGAGACTAGCGGGCTACGAGCAGTACTTC. Amino acid sequence: CASSQRLAGYEQYF. This chain uses TRBV4-2 with TRBJ2-7, with 10 bases fitting TRBD2. From germline, CDR1 is LGHNA and CDR2 YNFKEQ. The V and J ends lost 3 bases and 3 bases, in that order; junction bases with no gene match: 2. There are 14 residues in the CDR3.

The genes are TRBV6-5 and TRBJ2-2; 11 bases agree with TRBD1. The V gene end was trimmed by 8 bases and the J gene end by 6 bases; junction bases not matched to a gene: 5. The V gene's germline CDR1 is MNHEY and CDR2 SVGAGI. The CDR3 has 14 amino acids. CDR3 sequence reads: CASGGQGVSGELFF. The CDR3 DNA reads TGTGCCAGCGGGGGACAGGGGGTATCCGGGGAGCTGTTTTTT.

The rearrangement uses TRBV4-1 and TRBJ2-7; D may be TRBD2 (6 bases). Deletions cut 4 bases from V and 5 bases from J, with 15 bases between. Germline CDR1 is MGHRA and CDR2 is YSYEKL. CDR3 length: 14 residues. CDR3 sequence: CASSPFGGFDEQYF. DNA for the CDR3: TGCGCCAGCAGCCCGTTTGGGGGGTTTGACGAGCAGTACTTC.

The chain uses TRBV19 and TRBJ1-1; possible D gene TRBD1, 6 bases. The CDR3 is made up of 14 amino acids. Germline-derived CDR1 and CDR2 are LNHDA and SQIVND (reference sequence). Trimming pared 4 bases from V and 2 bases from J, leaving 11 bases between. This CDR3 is CASSSRQVNTEAFF. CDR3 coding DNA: TGTGCCAGTAGTAGCCGACAGGTTAACACTGAAGCTTTCTTT.

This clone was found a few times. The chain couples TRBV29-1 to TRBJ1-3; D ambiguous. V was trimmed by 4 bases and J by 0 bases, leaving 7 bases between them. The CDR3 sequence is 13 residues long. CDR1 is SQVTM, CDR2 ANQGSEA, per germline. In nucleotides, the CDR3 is TGCAGCGTTGGAGTGGTCTCTGGAAACACCATATATTTT. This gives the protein CSVGVVSGNTIYF.

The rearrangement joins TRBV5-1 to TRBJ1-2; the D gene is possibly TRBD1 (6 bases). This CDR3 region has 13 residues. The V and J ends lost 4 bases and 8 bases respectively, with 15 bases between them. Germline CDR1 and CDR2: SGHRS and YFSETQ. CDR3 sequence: CASSPQGIEGYTF. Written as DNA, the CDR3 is TGCGCCAGCAGCCCCCAGGGGATCGAAGGCTACACCTTC. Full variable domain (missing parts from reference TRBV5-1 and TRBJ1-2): KAGVTQTPRYLIKTRGQQVTLSCSPISGHRSVSWYQQTPGQGLQFLFEYFSETQRNKGNFPGRFSGRQFSNSRSEMNVSTLELGDSALYLCASSPQGIEGYTFGSGTRLTVV.

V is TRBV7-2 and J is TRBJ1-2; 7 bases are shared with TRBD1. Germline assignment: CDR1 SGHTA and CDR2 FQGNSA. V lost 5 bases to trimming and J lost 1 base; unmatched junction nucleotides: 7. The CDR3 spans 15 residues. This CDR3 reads CASSRTTGDNYGYTF. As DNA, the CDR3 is TGTGCCAGCAGCCGTACTACAGGGGATAACTATGGCTACACCTTC.

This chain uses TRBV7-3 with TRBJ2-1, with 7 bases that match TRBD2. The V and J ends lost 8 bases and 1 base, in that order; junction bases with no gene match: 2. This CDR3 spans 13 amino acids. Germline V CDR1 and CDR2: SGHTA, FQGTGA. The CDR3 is CASGRESYNEQFF. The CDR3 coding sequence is TGTGCCAGCGGGCGGGAGTCCTACAATGAGCAGTTCTTC.

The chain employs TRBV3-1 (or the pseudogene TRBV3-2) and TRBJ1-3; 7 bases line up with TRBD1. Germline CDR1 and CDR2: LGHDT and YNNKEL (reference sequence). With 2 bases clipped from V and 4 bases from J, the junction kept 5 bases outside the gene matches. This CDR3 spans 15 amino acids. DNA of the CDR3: TGTGCCAGCAGCCAACCTTTCAGGGGGGGAAACACCATATATTTT. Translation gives CASSQPFRGGNTIYF.

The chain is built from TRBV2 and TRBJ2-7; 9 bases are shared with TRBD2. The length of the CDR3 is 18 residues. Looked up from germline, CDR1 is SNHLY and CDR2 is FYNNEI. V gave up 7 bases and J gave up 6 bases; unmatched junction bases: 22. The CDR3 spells CASKTVVAGALSGGEQYF. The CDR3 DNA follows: TGTGCCAGCAAAACGGTAGTAGCGGGGGCTCTCTCGGGAGGCGAGCAGTACTTC.

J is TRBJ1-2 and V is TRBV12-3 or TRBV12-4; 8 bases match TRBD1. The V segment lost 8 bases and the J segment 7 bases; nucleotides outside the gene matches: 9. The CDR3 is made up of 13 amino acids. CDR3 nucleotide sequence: TGTGCCAGCCAACACGGGACAGGTTTTGGCTACACCTTC. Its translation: CASQHGTGFGYTF.

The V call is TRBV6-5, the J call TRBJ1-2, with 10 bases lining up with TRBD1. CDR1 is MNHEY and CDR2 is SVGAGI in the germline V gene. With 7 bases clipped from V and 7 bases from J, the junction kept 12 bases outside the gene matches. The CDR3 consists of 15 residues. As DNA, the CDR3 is TGTGCCAGCACCGTCCCGGGACAGGGGCCCTCTGGCTACACCTTC. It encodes CASTVPGQGPSGYTF.

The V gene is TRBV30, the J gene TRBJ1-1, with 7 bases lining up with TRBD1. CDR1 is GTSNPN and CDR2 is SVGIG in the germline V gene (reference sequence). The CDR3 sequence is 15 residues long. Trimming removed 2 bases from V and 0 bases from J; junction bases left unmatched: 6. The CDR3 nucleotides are TGTGCCTGGAGTCCCAGGACAGGCGTGAACACTGAAGCTTTCTTT. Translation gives CAWSPRTGVNTEAFF.

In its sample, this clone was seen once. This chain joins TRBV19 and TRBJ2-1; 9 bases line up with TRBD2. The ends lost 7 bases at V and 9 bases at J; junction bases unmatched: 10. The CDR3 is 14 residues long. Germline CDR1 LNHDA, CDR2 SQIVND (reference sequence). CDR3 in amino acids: CASTPGTSTFEQFF. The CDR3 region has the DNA TGTGCCAGTACTCCCGGGACTAGCACATTTGAGCAGTTCTTC. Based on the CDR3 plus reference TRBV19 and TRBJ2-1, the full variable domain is DGGITQSPKYLFRKEGQNVTLSCEQNLNHDAMYWYRQDPGQGLRLIYYSQIVNDFQKGDIAEGYSVSREKKESFPLTVTSAQKNPTAFYLCASTPGTSTFEQFFGPGTRLTVL.

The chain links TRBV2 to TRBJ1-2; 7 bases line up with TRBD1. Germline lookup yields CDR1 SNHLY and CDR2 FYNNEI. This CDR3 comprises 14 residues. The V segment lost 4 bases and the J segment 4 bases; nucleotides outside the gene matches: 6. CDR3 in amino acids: CASSANRGRYGYTF. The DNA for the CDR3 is TGTGCCAGCAGTGCTAACAGGGGACGCTATGGCTACACCTTC.

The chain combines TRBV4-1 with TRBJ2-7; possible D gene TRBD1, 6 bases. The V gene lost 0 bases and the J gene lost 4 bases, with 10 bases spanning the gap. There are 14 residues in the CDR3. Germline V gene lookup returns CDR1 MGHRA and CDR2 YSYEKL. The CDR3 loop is CASSQDQGLYEQYF. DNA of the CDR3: TGCGCCAGCAGCCAAGATCAGGGGCTATACGAGCAGTACTTC.

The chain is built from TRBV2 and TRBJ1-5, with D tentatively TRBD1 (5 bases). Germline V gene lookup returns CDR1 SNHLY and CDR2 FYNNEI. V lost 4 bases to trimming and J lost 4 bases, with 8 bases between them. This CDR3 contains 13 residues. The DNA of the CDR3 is TGTGCCAGCAGTGTATCAGGGAATCAGCCCCAGCATTTT. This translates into CASSVSGNQPQHF.

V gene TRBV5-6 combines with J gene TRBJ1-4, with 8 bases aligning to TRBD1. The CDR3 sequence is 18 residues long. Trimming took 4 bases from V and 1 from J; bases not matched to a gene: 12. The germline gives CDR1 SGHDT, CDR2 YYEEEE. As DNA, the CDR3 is TGTGCCAGCAGCGCGGGGTGGGGACAGGCAGGAACTAATGAAAAACTGTTTTTT. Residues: CASSAGWGQAGTNEKLFF.

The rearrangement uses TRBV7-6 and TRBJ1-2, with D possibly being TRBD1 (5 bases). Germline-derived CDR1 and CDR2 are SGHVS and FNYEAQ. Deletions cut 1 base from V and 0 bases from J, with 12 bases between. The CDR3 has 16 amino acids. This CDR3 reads CASSLVVGGANYGYTF. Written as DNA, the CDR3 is TGTGCCAGCAGCTTAGTTGTGGGGGGAGCTAACTATGGCTACACCTTC. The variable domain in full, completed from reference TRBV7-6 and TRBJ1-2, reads GAGVSQSPRYKVTKRGQDVALRCDPISGHVSLYWYRQALGQGPEFLTYFNYEAQQDKSGLPNDRFSAERPEGSISTLTIQRTEQRDSAMYRCASSLVVGGANYGYTFGSGTRLTVV.

CDR3 nucleotides: TGTGCCAGCAGCCGGACTCCCTACTACGAGCAGTACTTC. Its translation: CASSRTPYYEQYF. The rearrangement joins TRBV28 to TRBJ2-7; D possibly corresponds to TRBD2 (5 bases). The CDR3 consists of 13 residues. The V end was cut by 6 bases, the J end by 3 bases, with 12 bases between. Germline V gene lookup returns CDR1 MDHEN and CDR2 SYDVKM. Using reference TRBV28 and TRBJ2-7 for the parts outside the CDR3, the full variable domain is DVKVTQSSRYLVKRTGEKVFLECVQDMDHENMFWYRQDPGLGLRLIYFSYDVKMKEKGDIPEGYSVSREKKERFSLILESASTNQTSMYLCASSRTPYYEQYFGPGTRLTVT.

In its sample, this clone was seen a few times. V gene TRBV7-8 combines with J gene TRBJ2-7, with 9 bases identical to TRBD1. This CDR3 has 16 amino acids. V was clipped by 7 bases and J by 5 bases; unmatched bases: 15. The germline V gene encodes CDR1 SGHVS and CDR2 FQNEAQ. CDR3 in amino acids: CASTPRDREFRHEQYF. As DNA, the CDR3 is TGTGCCAGCACTCCTCGGGACAGGGAGTTTCGCCACGAGCAGTACTTC.

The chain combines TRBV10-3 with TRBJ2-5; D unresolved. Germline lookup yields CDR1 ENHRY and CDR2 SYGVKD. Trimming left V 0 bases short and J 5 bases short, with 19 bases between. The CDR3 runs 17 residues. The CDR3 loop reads CAISESIRHPSSETQYF. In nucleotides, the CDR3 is TGTGCCATCAGTGAGTCGATCCGGCATCCGTCTAGTGAGACCCAGTACTTC.

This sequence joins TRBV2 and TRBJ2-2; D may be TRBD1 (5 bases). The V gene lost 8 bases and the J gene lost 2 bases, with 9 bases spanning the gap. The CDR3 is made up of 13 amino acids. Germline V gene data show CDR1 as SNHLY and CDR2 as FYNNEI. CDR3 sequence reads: CASSTGNTGELFF. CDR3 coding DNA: TGTGCCAGCTCAACAGGAAACACCGGGGAGCTGTTTTTT.